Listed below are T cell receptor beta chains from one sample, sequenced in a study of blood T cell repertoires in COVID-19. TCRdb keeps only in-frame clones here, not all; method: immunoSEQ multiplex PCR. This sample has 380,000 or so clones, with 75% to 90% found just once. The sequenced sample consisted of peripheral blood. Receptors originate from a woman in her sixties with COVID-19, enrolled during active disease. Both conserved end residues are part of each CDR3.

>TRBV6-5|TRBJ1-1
CASIKGGRDTEAFF
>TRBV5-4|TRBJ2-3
CASSVGGGAYGTDTQYF
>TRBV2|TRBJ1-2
CASSEALHRGGYTF
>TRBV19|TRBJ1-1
CASSPAQTGFTVAFF
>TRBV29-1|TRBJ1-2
CSVVQDSLYGYTF
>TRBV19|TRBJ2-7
CASSSPGVSYEQYF
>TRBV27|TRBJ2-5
CASRPDSYQETQYF
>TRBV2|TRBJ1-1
CASRNGPDRNTEAFF
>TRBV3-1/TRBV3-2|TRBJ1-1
CASSLATGEGAFF
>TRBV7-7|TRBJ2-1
CASSPASGSYNEQFF
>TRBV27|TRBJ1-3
CASSRLPWTGGNTIYF
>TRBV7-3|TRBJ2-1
CASSTGGSYNEQFF
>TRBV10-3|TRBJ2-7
CAHQGERKTTYEQLIYF
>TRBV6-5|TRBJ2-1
CASSLLAGVGNEQFF
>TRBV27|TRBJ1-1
CASSSGQFMNTEAFF
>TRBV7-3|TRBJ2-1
CASSFIRQSANEQFF
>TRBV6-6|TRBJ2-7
CASKLAGGNSYEQYF
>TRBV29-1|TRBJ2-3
CSVEEWGHSSTDTQYF